These 5 T cell receptor beta chains were sequenced from one sample in a study of T cell responses to AZD1222 COVID-19 vaccine. The data were produced by immunoSEQ multiplex PCR, yet TCRdb's version contains in-frame clones alone and is incomplete. This sample carries about 130,000 clones, 75% to 90% of them seen once, and the ten largest clones take around 1.6%. The material sequenced was peripheral blood, taken on day 0 of AZD1222 vaccination. These receptors came from an adult in good health.

Here the CDR3 DNA reads TGTGCCAGCTGTCTAGCGGGGGGGGTCAGGGAGCAGTTCTTC. Protein sequence: CASCLAGGVREQFF. The chain joins TRBV3-1 (or the pseudogene TRBV3-2) to TRBJ2-1; 12 bases agree with TRBD2. Trimming removed 8 bases from V and 10 bases from J; junction bases left unmatched: 9. Germline CDR1 LGHDT, CDR2 YNNKEL (reference sequence). The CDR3 contains 14 residues.

This sequence joins TRBV7-2 and TRBJ2-1, with TRBD1 as a possible D gene (7 bases). Germline CDR1 is SGHTA and CDR2 is FQGNSA. This CDR3 has 15 amino acids. The V end lost 5 bases, the J end lost 10 bases, and 21 bases lay between the germline ends. CDR3 DNA: TGTGCCAGCAGCCGGGGGCAAGGGGGCAGTGGAGAGCAGTTCTTC. Residues: CASSRGQGGSGEQFF.

The chain uses TRBV19 and TRBJ2-1, with 10 bases that match TRBD2. Germline V gene data show CDR1 as LNHDA and CDR2 as SQIVND (reference sequence). This CDR3 region has 16 residues. V was clipped by 3 bases and J by 8 bases; unmatched bases: 10. CDR3 nucleotides: TGTGCCAGTAGTATGAGAGCTAGCGGGGGTCGGCATGAGCAGTTCTTC. Protein product: CASSMRASGGRHEQFF.

The chain links TRBV9 to TRBJ2-3; D may be TRBD1 or TRBD2 (6 bases each). The length of the CDR3 is 15 residues. V lost 4 bases, J lost 2 bases, and 14 bases lay in between. Germline CDR1 is SGDLS and CDR2 is YYNGEE. The CDR3 region has the DNA TGTGCCAGCAGCCCTTTATGGGGGGCCACAGATACGCAGTATTTT. Protein product: CASSPLWGATDTQYF. Based on the CDR3 plus reference TRBV9 and TRBJ2-3, the full variable domain is DSGVTQTPKHLITATGQRVTLRCSPRSGDLSVYWYQQSLDQGLQFLIQYYNGEERAKGNILERFSAQQFPDLHSELNLSSLELGDSALYFCASSPLWGATDTQYFGPGTRLTVL.

J is TRBJ1-2 and V is TRBV7-9; D is unclear. The V gene's germline CDR1 is SEHNR and CDR2 FQNEAQ (reference sequence). This CDR3 spans 15 amino acids. V was trimmed by 1 base and J by 1 base, leaving 10 bases between them. Here the CDR3 reads CASSLGRLDNYGYTF. DNA of the CDR3: TGTGCCAGCAGCTTAGGGCGCCTCGATAACTATGGCTACACCTTC.